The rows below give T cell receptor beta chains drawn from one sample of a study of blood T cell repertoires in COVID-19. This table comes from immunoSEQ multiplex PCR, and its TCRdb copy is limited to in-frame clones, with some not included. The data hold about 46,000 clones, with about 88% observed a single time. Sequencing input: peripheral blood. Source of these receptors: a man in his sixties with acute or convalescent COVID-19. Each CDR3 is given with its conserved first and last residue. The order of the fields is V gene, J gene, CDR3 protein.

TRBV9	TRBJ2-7	CASSETSGWYEQYF
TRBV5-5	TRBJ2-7	CASSRRSGNSYEQYF
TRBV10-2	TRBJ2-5	CASRPQTGLETQYF
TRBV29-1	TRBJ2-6	CSVKDSHVSGANVLTF
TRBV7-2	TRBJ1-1	CASSIQPSRPSDTEAFF
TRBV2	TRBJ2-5	CASKASGQETQYF
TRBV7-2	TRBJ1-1	CASSLNRVNTEAFF
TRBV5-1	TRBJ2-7	CASKVGTGIYEQYF
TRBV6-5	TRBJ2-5	CASSLPGEETQYF
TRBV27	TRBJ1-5	CASSIGPGLGQPQHF
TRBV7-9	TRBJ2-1	CASSLAGRDYNEQFF
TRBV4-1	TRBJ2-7	CASSQAGTGGNEQYF